The entry below describes one T cell receptor (beta chain). Its specificity is not known. This sample is part of a study of stem cell transplantation in POMP-related autoinflammatory disease. General study findings and limits: A trend toward lower repertoire diversity and greater clonality appeared in every analyzed T-cell subset of PRAID patients. Fewer unique TRB V-J gene pairings were identified in patients with PRAID.

Clones were sequenced by immunoSEQ multiplex PCR, and TCRdb holds only the in-frame ones, with some missing. Here the sample spans some 65,000 clones, roughly 93% being singletons. CDR1 and CDR2 (germline): SGHTA, FQGNSA. The CDR3 is 17 amino acids. V lost 4 bases, J lost 0 bases, and 16 bases lay in between. The clonotype originates from a human patient with POMP-related autoinflammation and immune dysregulation (PRAID). Some T cells may possibly be graft donor cells. The material was CD4+ T cells from PBMCs, obtained after stem cell transplantation. This rearrangement joins TRBV7-2 to TRBJ2-4, with D possibly matching TRBD2 (6 bases). Here the CDR3 DNA reads TGTGCCAGCAGCTCTCGGAAAGGGACTCTAGCCAAAAACATTCAGTACTTC. Its translation is CASSSRKGTLAKNIQYF.